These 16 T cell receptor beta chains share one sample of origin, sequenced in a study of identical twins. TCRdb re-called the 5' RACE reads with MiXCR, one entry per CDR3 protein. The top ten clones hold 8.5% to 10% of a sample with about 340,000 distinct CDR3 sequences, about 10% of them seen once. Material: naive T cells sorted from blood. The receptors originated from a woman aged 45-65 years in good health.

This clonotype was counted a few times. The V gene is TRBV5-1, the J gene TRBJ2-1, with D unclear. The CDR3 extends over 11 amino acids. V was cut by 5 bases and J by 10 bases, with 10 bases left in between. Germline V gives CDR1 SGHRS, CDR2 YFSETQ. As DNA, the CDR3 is TGCGCCAGCAGACGGAATGACGAGCAGTTCTTC. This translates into CASRRNDEQFF.

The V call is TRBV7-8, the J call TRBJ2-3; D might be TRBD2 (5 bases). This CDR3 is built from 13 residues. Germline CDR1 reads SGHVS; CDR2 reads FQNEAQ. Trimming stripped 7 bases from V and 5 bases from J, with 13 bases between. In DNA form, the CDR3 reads TGTGCCAGCATCCCTGAGGGCATAGATACGCAGTATTTT. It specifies CASIPEGIDTQYF.

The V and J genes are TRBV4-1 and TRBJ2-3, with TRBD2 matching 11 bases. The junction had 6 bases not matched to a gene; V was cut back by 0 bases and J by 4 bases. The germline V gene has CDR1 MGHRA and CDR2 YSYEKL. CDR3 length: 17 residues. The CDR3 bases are TGCGCCAGCAGCCAAGAGAGACTAGCGGGACAGGCAGATACGCAGTATTTT. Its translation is CASSQERLAGQADTQYF.

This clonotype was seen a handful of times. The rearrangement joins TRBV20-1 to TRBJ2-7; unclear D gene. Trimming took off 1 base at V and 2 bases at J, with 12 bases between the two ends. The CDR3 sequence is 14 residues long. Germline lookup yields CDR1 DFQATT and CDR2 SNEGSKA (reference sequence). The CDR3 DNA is TGCAGTGCTAGAGTAATGTGGTCACCCTACGAGCAGTACTTC. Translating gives CSARVMWSPYEQYF.

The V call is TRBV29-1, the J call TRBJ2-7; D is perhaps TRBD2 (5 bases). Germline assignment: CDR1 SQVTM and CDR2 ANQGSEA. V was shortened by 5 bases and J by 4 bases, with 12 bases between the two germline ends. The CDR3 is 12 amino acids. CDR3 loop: CSVTLSGYEQYF. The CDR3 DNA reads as TGCAGCGTTACCCTATCGGGGTACGAGCAGTACTTC.

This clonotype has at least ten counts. Written as DNA, the CDR3 is TGCGCCAGCAGTGAGACAGGGACTAGCGGGTCCTACGAGCAGTACTTC. Translation: CASSETGTSGSYEQYF. This chain links TRBV10-2 with TRBJ2-7, with TRBD2 matching over 12 bases. The CDR3 has 16 residues. CDR1 and CDR2 (germline): WSHSY, SAAADI. The junction had 3 bases not matched to a gene; V was cut back by 2 bases and J by 1 base.

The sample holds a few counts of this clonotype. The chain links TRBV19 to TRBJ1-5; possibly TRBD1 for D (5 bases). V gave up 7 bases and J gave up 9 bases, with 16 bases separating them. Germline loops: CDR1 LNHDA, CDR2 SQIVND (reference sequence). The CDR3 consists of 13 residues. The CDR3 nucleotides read TGTGCCAGTAACTCCAGGGAAGGTCGGCCCCAGCATTTT. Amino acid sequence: CASNSREGRPQHF.

For the CDR3, the DNA is TGTGCCAGCAGTGTGAGAGGGGAACACGAGCAGTACTTC. It encodes CASSVRGEHEQYF. V and J are TRBV27 and TRBJ2-7; D possibly uses TRBD1 or TRBD2 (5 bases each). Germline CDR1 is MNHEY and CDR2 is SMNVEV (reference sequence). Between the trimmed V and J ends, which lost 5 bases and 5 bases, there was a span of 13 bases. The CDR3 runs to 13 residues.

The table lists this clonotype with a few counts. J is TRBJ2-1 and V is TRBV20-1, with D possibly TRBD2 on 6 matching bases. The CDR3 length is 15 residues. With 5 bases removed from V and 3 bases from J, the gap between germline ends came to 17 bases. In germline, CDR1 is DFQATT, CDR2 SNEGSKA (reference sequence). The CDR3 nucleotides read TGCAGTGCTCCCCGGGCCGGGACTTACTACAATGAGCAGTTCTTC. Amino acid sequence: CSAPRAGTYYNEQFF.

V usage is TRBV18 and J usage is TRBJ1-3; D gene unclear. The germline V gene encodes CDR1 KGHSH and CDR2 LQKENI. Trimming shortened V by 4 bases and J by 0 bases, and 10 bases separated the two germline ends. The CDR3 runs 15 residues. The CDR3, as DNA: TGTGCCAGCTCACTCACAGAAGACTCTGGAAACACCATATATTTT. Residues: CASSLTEDSGNTIYF.

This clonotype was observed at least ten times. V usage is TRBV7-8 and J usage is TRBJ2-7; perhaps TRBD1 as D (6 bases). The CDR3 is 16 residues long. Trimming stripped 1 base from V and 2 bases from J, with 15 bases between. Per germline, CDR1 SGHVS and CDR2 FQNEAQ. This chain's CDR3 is CASSLVQGGSPYEQYF. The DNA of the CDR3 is TGTGCCAGCAGCTTAGTCCAAGGGGGAAGCCCCTACGAGCAGTACTTC.

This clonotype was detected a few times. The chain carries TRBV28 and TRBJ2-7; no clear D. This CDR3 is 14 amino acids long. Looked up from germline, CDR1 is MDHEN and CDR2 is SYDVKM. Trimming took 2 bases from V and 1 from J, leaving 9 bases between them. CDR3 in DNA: TGTGCCAGCAGTTTAAAAGCGAGGTCCTACGAGCAGTACTTC. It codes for CASSLKARSYEQYF.

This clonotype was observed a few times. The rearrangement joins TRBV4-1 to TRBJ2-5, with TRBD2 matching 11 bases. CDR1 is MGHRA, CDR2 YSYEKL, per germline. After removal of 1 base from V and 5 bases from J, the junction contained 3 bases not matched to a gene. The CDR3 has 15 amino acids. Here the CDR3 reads CASSQGGLAVETQYF. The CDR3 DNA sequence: TGCGCCAGCAGCCAAGGGGGACTAGCGGTGGAGACCCAGTACTTC.

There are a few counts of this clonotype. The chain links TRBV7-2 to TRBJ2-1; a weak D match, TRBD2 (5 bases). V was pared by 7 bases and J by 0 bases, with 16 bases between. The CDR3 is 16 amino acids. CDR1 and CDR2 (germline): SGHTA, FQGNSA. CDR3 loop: CASKNGGLSSYNEQFF. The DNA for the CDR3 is TGTGCCAGCAAAAACGGCGGGTTAAGCTCCTACAATGAGCAGTTCTTC.

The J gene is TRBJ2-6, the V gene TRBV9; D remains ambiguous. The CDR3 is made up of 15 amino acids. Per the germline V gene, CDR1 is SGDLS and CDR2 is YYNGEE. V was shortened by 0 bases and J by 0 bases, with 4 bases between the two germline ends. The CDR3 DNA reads TGTGCCAGCAGCGTAGACGTCTCTGGGGCCAACGTCCTGACTTTC. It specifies CASSVDVSGANVLTF.

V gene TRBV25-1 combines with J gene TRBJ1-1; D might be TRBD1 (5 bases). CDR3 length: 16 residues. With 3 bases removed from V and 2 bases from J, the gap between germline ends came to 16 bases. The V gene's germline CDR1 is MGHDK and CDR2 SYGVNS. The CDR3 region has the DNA TGTGCCAGCAGTGATGGGATTCCAGGGAGAAACACTGAAGCTTTCTTT. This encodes CASSDGIPGRNTEAFF.